This T cell receptor (beta chain) derives from a study of blood T cell repertoires in COVID-19. Study background: From the United States, Italy and Spain came samples of acute and convalescent COVID-19. In each case, the material was cDNA or gDNA derived from T cells, B-cell-depleted T cells, or PBMCs.

Sequencing was performed with immunoSEQ multiplex PCR; in TCRdb, only in-frame clones are kept and a portion is missing. The sample lists 95,000 to 110,000 clones; around nine tenths were seen once. V lost 8 bases and J 4 bases, leaving 14 bases between the germline ends. Germline V CDR1 and CDR2: SGHTA, FQGNSA. This CDR3 region has 13 residues. Material: peripheral blood. This clonotype originated in a woman of 80 years or more in a cohort sampled during active COVID-19. The chain uses TRBV7-2 and TRBJ2-5, with D perhaps matching TRBD2 (6 bases). The CDR3 sequence: CASRSGPIETQYF. CDR3 bases: TGTGCCAGCCGCAGCGGGCCGATAGAGACCCAGTACTTC.